What follows is one TCR beta chain and its context. No cognate antigen has been identified for it. Nothing much larger sits one base from this clone, and base qualities are not available. The record originates from a study of blood T cell repertoires in COVID-19 (dated by TCRdb to about 2020). Regarding the complete study: Samples covering the acute and convalescent phases of COVID-19 were provided by collaborators in the United States, Italy and Spain. The dataset comprised deeply sampled blood TCRbeta repertoires from subjects exposed to, actively infected with, or recovered from COVID-19. Where available, HLA class I and class II types were obtained from metadata supplied by the sample provider rather than from assay-based typing. Sample metadata almost always included a de-identified subject ID, COVID-19 status, age in years and sex. The material from the prospective study consisted of cDNA or gDNA derived from T cells, B-cell-depleted T cells, or PBMCs. The repertoires were released in a freely available public database intended as a resource for research on the immune response to SARS-CoV-2. Samples came from the ongoing ImmuneRACE study (first 160 participants) plus 1,254 subjects from 6 global collaborators.

Compared with germline, V lacks 6 bases and J lacks 3 bases; bases without a gene match: 9. The CDR3 measures 17 amino acids from cysteine to phenylalanine. Solely the CDR3 DNA is kept, with 51 bases framed from the first base. The germline V gene provides CDR1 MNHEY and CDR2 SVGEGT. The collaborating institutions used their own protocols to collect whole blood in K2EDTA tubes. For TCRbeta analysis, collaborators shipped samples as frozen whole blood, isolated PBMCs, or DNA extracted from either of those sample types. TCRbeta CDR3 regions were amplified from genomic DNA by means of the immunoSEQ Assay, a bias-controlled multiplex PCR. Turning to the authors' computational methods: Within the assay, amplification of reference gene primers was used to estimate how many nucleated cells each sample contained. To quantify the absolute abundance of each unique TCRbeta CDR3 rearrangement, sequence reads were collapsed and filtered. For each sample, productive Simpson clonality was calculated as the square root of Simpson's diversity index over productive rearrangements. The clones in this table, taken by TCRdb from immuneACCESS, are in-frame only. Not every clone is retained; where verified, under half of the shortfall comes from an unresolved V gene, and the cause of the rest is unknown. V and J calls and clone size come straight from that table; D and trimming were deduced from the DNA. Counted in this sample were some 210,000 clones; roughly four fifths of them appeared once. Roughly 12% of the sample rests with the top ten.

Findings and caveats that apply to the study as a whole: Clinical and demographic metadata were provided uncurated, with the amount varying by source and participant.

The V and J genes are TRBV6-2 or TRBV6-3 and TRBJ2-1; 12 central bases correspond to TRBD2. This TCR derives from a woman aged 40 to 55 with acute or convalescent COVID-19. Sequencing was performed on peripheral blood. CDR3 sequence: CASSTTGLAGHYNEQFF. The nucleotide sequence reads as follows: TGTGCCAGCAGCACTACCGGACTAGCGGGGCACTACAATGAGCAGTTCTTC.